The rows below give T cell receptor beta chains drawn from one sample of a study of shared clonotypes between healthy human individuals. TCRdb keeps only in-frame clones here, not all; method: immunoSEQ multiplex PCR. The sample contains hundreds of thousands of clones, roughly 80% of which appear only once. What was sequenced was PBMCs. The receptors were gathered from a woman aged 40-49 years in good health. Some clones in this sample may be carry-over from other donors' samples. The CDR3 runs from the conserved cysteine through the conserved F or W. The order of the fields is D gene, J gene, clone size, V gene, CDR3 DNA, CDR3 protein. D genes are given only for firm matches. Size is omitted from some rows. Given values are once, few, many or a class for expanded clones.

d_gene: -
j_gene: TRBJ2-3
abundance: -
v_gene: TRBV19
CDR3nt: TGTGCCAGTAGTATGGACCCGAGTTCGGATACGCAGTATTTT
CDR3aa: CASSMDPSSDTQYF

d_gene: -
j_gene: TRBJ2-3
abundance: -
v_gene: TRBV5-1
CDR3nt: TGCGCCAGCACCAAACTGCAGGGTAGCACAGATACGCAGTATTTT
CDR3aa: CASTKLQGSTDTQYF

d_gene: -
j_gene: TRBJ1-1
abundance: -
v_gene: TRBV28
CDR3nt: TGTGCCAGCAGCACCCCGAGTCGGACTGAAGCTTTCTTT
CDR3aa: CASSTPSRTEAFF

d_gene: -
j_gene: TRBJ2-7
abundance: -
v_gene: TRBV5-1
CDR3nt: TGCGCCAGCAGCTTGTTATCAATTAGTGATATCTCCTACGAGCAGTACTTC
CDR3aa: CASSLLSISDISYEQYF

d_gene: -
j_gene: TRBJ2-3
abundance: -
v_gene: TRBV4-2
CDR3nt: TGTGCCAGCAGCCCCATAACCGGCCAGGGTTTAGATACGCAGTATTTT
CDR3aa: CASSPITGQGLDTQYF

d_gene: -
j_gene: TRBJ1-2
abundance: -
v_gene: TRBV18
CDR3nt: TGTGCCAGCTCACCATCGGACAGTTTATTCTATGGCTACACCTTC
CDR3aa: CASSPSDSLFYGYTF

d_gene: -
j_gene: TRBJ1-4
abundance: once
v_gene: TRBV4-3
CDR3nt: TGCGCCAGCAGCCAAGATCCGGGGGCGAGTGAAAAACTGTTTTTT
CDR3aa: CASSQDPGASEKLFF

d_gene: -
j_gene: TRBJ1-4
abundance: -
v_gene: TRBV15
CDR3nt: TGTGCCACCAGCAGCGGGGATGGTGAAAAACTGTTTTTT
CDR3aa: CATSSGDGEKLFF

d_gene: TRBD2
j_gene: TRBJ2-3
abundance: -
v_gene: TRBV4-1
CDR3nt: TGCGCCAGCAGCCCGACTAGCGGGAGGGCCCTGGATACGCAGTATTTT
CDR3aa: CASSPTSGRALDTQYF

d_gene: TRBD1
j_gene: TRBJ2-1
abundance: -
v_gene: TRBV5-1
CDR3nt: TGCGCCAGCAGCTTGGGGCAGGGGGCATCCTACAATGAGCAGTTCTTC
CDR3aa: CASSLGQGASYNEQFF

d_gene: -
j_gene: TRBJ1-2
abundance: once
v_gene: TRBV15
CDR3nt: TGTGCCACCAGCAGAGATTCCCAGGTAGTCACCTTC
CDR3aa: CATSRDSQVVTF

d_gene: -
j_gene: TRBJ2-5
abundance: -
v_gene: TRBV19
CDR3nt: TGTGCCAGTACCACAGGGTCAGCAGAGACCCAGTACTTC
CDR3aa: CASTTGSAETQYF

d_gene: -
j_gene: TRBJ1-5
abundance: -
v_gene: TRBV2
CDR3nt: TGTGCCAGCAGTTTAGGGGTTCCCAACAATCAGCCCCAGCATTTT
CDR3aa: CASSLGVPNNQPQHF

d_gene: -
j_gene: TRBJ2-3
abundance: once
v_gene: TRBV27
CDR3nt: TGTGCCAGCGGGGCATATACCACAGATACGCAGTATTTT
CDR3aa: CASGAYTTDTQYF

d_gene: -
j_gene: TRBJ1-1
abundance: -
v_gene: TRBV28
CDR3nt: TGTGCCAGCAGCCAACTCCAGGGGTCGGGAACTGAAGCTTTCTTT
CDR3aa: CASSQLQGSGTEAFF

d_gene: -
j_gene: TRBJ1-5
abundance: -
v_gene: TRBV4-2
CDR3nt: TGTGCCAGCAGCCAAGATCTGAGACAGGACAATCAGCCCCAGCATTTT
CDR3aa: CASSQDLRQDNQPQHF

d_gene: TRBD2
j_gene: TRBJ2-7
abundance: -
v_gene: TRBV5-5
CDR3nt: TGTGCCAGCAGGGAACTAGCGGGAGGTCGGTACGAGCAGTACTTC
CDR3aa: CASRELAGGRYEQYF

d_gene: -
j_gene: TRBJ2-7
abundance: -
v_gene: TRBV18
CDR3nt: TGTGCCAGCTCACCCAATTACTACGAGCAGTACTTC
CDR3aa: CASSPNYYEQYF

d_gene: -
j_gene: TRBJ2-3
abundance: -
v_gene: TRBV7-3
CDR3nt: TGTGCCAGCAGCCCGGGTGGTATCGATACGCAGTATTTT
CDR3aa: CASSPGGIDTQYF

d_gene: TRBD1
j_gene: TRBJ2-4
abundance: -
v_gene: TRBV7-9
CDR3nt: TGTGCCAGCAGCTCCCGGGACAGGGAAAACATTCAGTACTTC
CDR3aa: CASSSRDRENIQYF

d_gene: TRBD2
j_gene: TRBJ2-3
abundance: -
v_gene: TRBV10-3
CDR3nt: TGTGCCATCAGCGGAAGGACTAGCGACCCAGATACGCAGTATTTT
CDR3aa: CAISGRTSDPDTQYF

d_gene: TRBD2
j_gene: TRBJ2-3
abundance: -
v_gene: TRBV5-1
CDR3nt: TGCGCCAGCGGAATAGCGGGAGAAACAGATACGCAGTATTTT
CDR3aa: CASGIAGETDTQYF

d_gene: TRBD1
j_gene: TRBJ2-4
abundance: -
v_gene: TRBV18
CDR3nt: TGTGCCAGCTCACCGAACAGGGGGTTTCAAAACATTCAGTACTTC
CDR3aa: CASSPNRGFQNIQYF

d_gene: -
j_gene: TRBJ2-1
abundance: -
v_gene: TRBV20-1
CDR3nt: TGCAGTGCTTCATACCAGAGGGGGCAGTTCTTC
CDR3aa: CSASYQRGQFF

d_gene: -
j_gene: TRBJ2-2
abundance: -
v_gene: TRBV7-9
CDR3nt: TGTGCTATTTTAACCGGGGAGCTGTTTTTT
CDR3aa: CAILTGELFF

d_gene: -
j_gene: TRBJ2-1
abundance: once
v_gene: TRBV4-1
CDR3nt: TGCGCCAGCAGCCAAGCCGGGACTCCAAGCTCCTACAATGAGCAGTTCTTC
CDR3aa: CASSQAGTPSSYNEQFF

d_gene: TRBD1
j_gene: TRBJ2-3
abundance: -
v_gene: TRBV5-1
CDR3nt: TGCGCCAGCAGCTTTAGCAGGGGGCGGGCGAGCACAGATACGCAGTATTTT
CDR3aa: CASSFSRGRASTDTQYF

d_gene: -
j_gene: TRBJ1-2
abundance: -
v_gene: TRBV29-1
CDR3nt: TGCAGCGTTGAGCAGGGACCCAACTATGGCTACACCTTC
CDR3aa: CSVEQGPNYGYTF

d_gene: TRBD2
j_gene: TRBJ2-1
abundance: -
v_gene: TRBV28
CDR3nt: TGTGCCAGCAGTTTAGGCGGGAGGAGTAGGAATGAGCAGTTCTTC
CDR3aa: CASSLGGRSRNEQFF

d_gene: TRBD1
j_gene: TRBJ1-2
abundance: -
v_gene: TRBV18
CDR3nt: TGTGCCAGCTCACAAAATCCCGGGACAGGGGCTGTGCTCTCTAATGGCTACACCTTC
CDR3aa: CASSQNPGTGAVLSNGYTF

d_gene: TRBD1
j_gene: TRBJ2-5
abundance: -
v_gene: TRBV5-5
CDR3nt: TGTGCCAGCAGTGGGGGACAGCTAGAAGAGACCCAGTACTTC
CDR3aa: CASSGGQLEETQYF

d_gene: -
j_gene: TRBJ2-3
abundance: once
v_gene: TRBV29-1
CDR3nt: TGCAGCGTTATGTCCCGCCTCACAGATACGCAGTATTTT
CDR3aa: CSVMSRLTDTQYF

d_gene: -
j_gene: TRBJ1-1
abundance: many
v_gene: TRBV7-2
CDR3nt: TGTGCCAGCAGCTGGGGACAGAACACTGAAGCTTTCTTT
CDR3aa: CASSWGQNTEAFF

d_gene: -
j_gene: TRBJ1-5
abundance: -
v_gene: TRBV28
CDR3nt: TGTGCCAGCAGTTCGCGGGGGGCTGTGGGCAATCAGCCCCAGCATTTT
CDR3aa: CASSSRGAVGNQPQHF

d_gene: -
j_gene: TRBJ2-5
abundance: -
v_gene: TRBV18
CDR3nt: TGTGCCAGCTCACCATTGGAGACCCAGTACTTC
CDR3aa: CASSPLETQYF

d_gene: -
j_gene: TRBJ1-1
abundance: -
v_gene: TRBV11-2
CDR3nt: TGTGCCAGCAGCCCGACGGCAGGGGCCATGAACACTGAAGCTTTCTTT
CDR3aa: CASSPTAGAMNTEAFF

d_gene: -
j_gene: TRBJ2-2
abundance: once
v_gene: TRBV2
CDR3nt: TGTGCCAGCAGTGAATCCCGGGTAGGCGCCGGGGAGCTGTTTTTT
CDR3aa: CASSESRVGAGELFF

d_gene: -
j_gene: TRBJ2-5
abundance: few
v_gene: TRBV30
CDR3nt: TGTGCCTGGAGTCTCGGAGGGTTCGAGACCCAGTACTTC
CDR3aa: CAWSLGGFETQYF

d_gene: -
j_gene: TRBJ1-4
abundance: -
v_gene: TRBV19
CDR3nt: TGTGCCAGTAGTACAAGGGACACGGGAAATGAAAAACTGTTTTTT
CDR3aa: CASSTRDTGNEKLFF

d_gene: TRBD1
j_gene: TRBJ2-7
abundance: -
v_gene: TRBV25-1
CDR3nt: TGTGCCAGCAGTGTTACAGGGGCCTACGAGCAGTACTTC
CDR3aa: CASSVTGAYEQYF

d_gene: -
j_gene: TRBJ2-1
abundance: -
v_gene: TRBV25-1
CDR3nt: TGTGCCAGCAGTGAATTTAAGTACAATGAGCAGTTCTTC
CDR3aa: CASSEFKYNEQFF

d_gene: TRBD1
j_gene: TRBJ2-1
abundance: -
v_gene: TRBV28
CDR3nt: TGTGCCAGCATCCCGGCGACAGGGTATCACAATGAGCAGTTCTTC
CDR3aa: CASIPATGYHNEQFF

d_gene: -
j_gene: TRBJ2-1
abundance: -
v_gene: TRBV29-1
CDR3nt: TGCAGCGTTGATCCGGGAGTAAGGGGAAATGAGCAGTTCTTC
CDR3aa: CSVDPGVRGNEQFF

d_gene: -
j_gene: TRBJ2-7
abundance: few
v_gene: TRBV7-2
CDR3nt: TGTGCCAGCAGAAAAACGTCTAGCGTTTACGAGCAGTACTTC
CDR3aa: CASRKTSSVYEQYF

d_gene: -
j_gene: TRBJ1-2
abundance: -
v_gene: TRBV30
CDR3nt: TGTGCCTGGCTCCCCGGGGGGGGATGGTATGGCTACACCTTC
CDR3aa: CAWLPGGGWYGYTF

d_gene: -
j_gene: TRBJ2-1
abundance: -
v_gene: TRBV29-1
CDR3nt: TGCAGCGTTGAACCCGGGACACCGAGCTCCTACAATGAGCAGTTCTTC
CDR3aa: CSVEPGTPSSYNEQFF

d_gene: -
j_gene: TRBJ2-7
abundance: -
v_gene: TRBV5-1
CDR3nt: TGCGCCAGCAGCTCGGTAGGGGAGAGCTCCTACGAGCAGTACTTC
CDR3aa: CASSSVGESSYEQYF

d_gene: TRBD2
j_gene: TRBJ2-1
abundance: -
v_gene: TRBV9
CDR3nt: TGTGCCAGCTCGGGTACGGGAGGGCCGTCTTTTGGATCCAATGAGCAGTTCTTC
CDR3aa: CASSGTGGPSFGSNEQFF

d_gene: -
j_gene: TRBJ1-3
abundance: -
v_gene: TRBV10-3
CDR3nt: TGTGCCATCAGTTCGGGGAGCCTCCGCGGAAACACCATATATTTT
CDR3aa: CAISSGSLRGNTIYF

d_gene: TRBD1
j_gene: TRBJ1-4
abundance: -
v_gene: TRBV19
CDR3nt: TGTGCCAGTGGAACAGGGGGCTGGGGTGAAAAACTGTTTTTT
CDR3aa: CASGTGGWGEKLFF

d_gene: TRBD2
j_gene: TRBJ2-1
abundance: -
v_gene: TRBV6-4
CDR3nt: TGTGCCAGCAGTGAATCTAGCGGGGCGCTCCATGAGCAGTTCTTC
CDR3aa: CASSESSGALHEQFF

d_gene: -
j_gene: TRBJ2-7
abundance: -
v_gene: TRBV2
CDR3nt: TGTGCCAGCAGTGAAAGCCAATACGAGCAGTACTTC
CDR3aa: CASSESQYEQYF

d_gene: -
j_gene: TRBJ2-2
abundance: -
v_gene: TRBV5-4
CDR3nt: TGTGCCAGCAGCTCTAAGACAGGACAGAACACCGGGGAGCTGTTTTTT
CDR3aa: CASSSKTGQNTGELFF

d_gene: TRBD2
j_gene: TRBJ2-2
abundance: -
v_gene: TRBV5-4
CDR3nt: TGTGCCAGCAGCTTGGCTGGTCCTAGCGGGAGGGCCGTTACCGGGGAGCTGTTTTTT
CDR3aa: CASSLAGPSGRAVTGELFF